The T cell receptor beta chain described here comes from a study of blood T cell repertoires in COVID-19. Study context: Italy, Spain and the United States were the sources of the convalescent and acute COVID-19 samples. PBMCs, B-cell-depleted T cells, or T cells provided the cDNA or gDNA that made up the material.

In the authors' workflow: Amplifying reference gene primers gave estimates of nucleated cell counts. The table came from immunoSEQ multiplex PCR; TCRdb's copy has only in-frame clones and leaves some out. The V and J calls and the clone size are those of that table, but D and trimming were determined from the DNA. Of approximately 350,000 clones listed, about 90% are singletons. Trimming removed 3 bases from V and 2 bases from J, with 13 bases in between. This CDR3 has 17 amino acids. The germline V gene encodes CDR1 KGHDR and CDR2 SFDVKD. The sequenced sample was peripheral blood. This chain uses TRBV24-1 with TRBJ2-6; D may be TRBD2 (5 bases). This clonotype was obtained from a woman younger than 35 who had recovered from COVID-19. The CDR3 is CATSDGGAQTGANVLTF. In DNA, the CDR3 is TGTGCCACCAGTGATGGAGGCGCTCAGACTGGGGCCAACGTCCTGACTTTC.